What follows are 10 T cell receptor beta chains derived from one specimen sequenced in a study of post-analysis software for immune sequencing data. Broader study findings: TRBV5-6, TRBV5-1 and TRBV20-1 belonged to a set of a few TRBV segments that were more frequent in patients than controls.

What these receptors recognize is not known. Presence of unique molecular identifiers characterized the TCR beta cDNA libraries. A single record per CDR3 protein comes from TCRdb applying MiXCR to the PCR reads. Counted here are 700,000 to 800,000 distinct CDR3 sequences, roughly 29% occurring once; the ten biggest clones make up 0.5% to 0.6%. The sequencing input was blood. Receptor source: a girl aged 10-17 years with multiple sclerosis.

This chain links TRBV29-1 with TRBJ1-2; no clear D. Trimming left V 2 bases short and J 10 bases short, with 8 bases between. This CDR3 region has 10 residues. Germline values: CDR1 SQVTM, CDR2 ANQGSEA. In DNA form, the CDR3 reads TGCAGCGTTGAAAGGGATCTCTACACCTTC. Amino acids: CSVERDLYTF.

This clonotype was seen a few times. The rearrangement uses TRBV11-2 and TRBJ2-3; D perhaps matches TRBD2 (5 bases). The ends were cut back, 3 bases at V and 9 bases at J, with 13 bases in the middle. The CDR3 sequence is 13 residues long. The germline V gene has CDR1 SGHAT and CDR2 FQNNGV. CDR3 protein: CASSLRRERTQYF. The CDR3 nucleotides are TGTGCCAGCAGCTTGAGACGGGAAAGAACGCAGTATTTT.

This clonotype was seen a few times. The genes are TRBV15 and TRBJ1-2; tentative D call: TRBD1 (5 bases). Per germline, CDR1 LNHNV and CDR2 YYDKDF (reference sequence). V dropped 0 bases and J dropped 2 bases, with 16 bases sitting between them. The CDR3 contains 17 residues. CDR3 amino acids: CATSRDLLGGRNYGYTF. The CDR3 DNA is TGTGCCACCAGCAGAGATTTACTCGGGGGAAGAAACTATGGCTACACCTTC.

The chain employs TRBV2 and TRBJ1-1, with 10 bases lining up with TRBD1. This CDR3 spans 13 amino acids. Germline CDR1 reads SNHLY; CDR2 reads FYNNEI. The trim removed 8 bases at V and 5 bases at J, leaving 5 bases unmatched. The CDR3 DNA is TGTGCCAGCCGTGGACAGGGGGAGACTGAAGCTTTCTTT. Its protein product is CASRGQGETEAFF.

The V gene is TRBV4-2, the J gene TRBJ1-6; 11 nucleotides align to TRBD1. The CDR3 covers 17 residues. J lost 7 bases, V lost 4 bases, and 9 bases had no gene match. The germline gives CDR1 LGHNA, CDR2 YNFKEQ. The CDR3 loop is CASSRVGQGVWNSPLHF. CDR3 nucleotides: TGTGCCAGCAGCCGGGTGGGACAGGGGGTGTGGAATTCACCCCTCCACTTT.

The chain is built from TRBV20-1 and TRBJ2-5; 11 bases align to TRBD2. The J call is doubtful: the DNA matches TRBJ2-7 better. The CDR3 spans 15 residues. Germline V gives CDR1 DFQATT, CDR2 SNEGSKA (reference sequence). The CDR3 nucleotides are TGCAGTGCTAGAGAGCATAGCGGGGGGGCTTACGAGCAGTACTTC. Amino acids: CSAREHSGGAYEQYF.

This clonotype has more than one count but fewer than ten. In DNA form, the CDR3 reads TGTGCCAGCAGTGAAGTGAGCCCGCTGGCCGGGGAGCTGTTTTTT. Its protein product is CASSEVSPLAGELFF. The V gene is TRBV2, the J gene TRBJ2-2; no definite D call. Between the trimmed V and J ends, which lost 1 base and 6 bases, there was a span of 12 bases. The germline V gene encodes CDR1 SNHLY and CDR2 FYNNEI. CDR3 size: 15 residues.

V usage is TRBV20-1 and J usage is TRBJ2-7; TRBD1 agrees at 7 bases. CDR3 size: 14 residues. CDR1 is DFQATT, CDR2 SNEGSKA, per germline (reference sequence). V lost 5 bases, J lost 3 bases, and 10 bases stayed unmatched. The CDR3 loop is CSAEGAQLGYEQYF. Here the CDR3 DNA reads TGCAGTGCTGAGGGGGCTCAGTTGGGCTACGAGCAGTACTTC.

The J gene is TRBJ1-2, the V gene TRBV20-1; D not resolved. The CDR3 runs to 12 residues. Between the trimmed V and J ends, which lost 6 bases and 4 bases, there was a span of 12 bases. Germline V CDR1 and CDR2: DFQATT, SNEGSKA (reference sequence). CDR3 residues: CSASRGLYGYTF. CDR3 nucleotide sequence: TGCAGTGCCTCCCGCGGACTCTATGGCTACACCTTC.

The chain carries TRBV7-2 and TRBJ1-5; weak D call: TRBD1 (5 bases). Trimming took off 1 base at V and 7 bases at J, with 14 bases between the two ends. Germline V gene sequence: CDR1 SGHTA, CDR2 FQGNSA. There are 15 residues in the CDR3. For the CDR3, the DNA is TGTGCCAGCAGCTTAGGTGGGGGTATGGTGCAGCCCCAGCATTTT. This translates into CASSLGGGMVQPQHF.